The 8 T cell receptor beta chains in this list originate from one sample, sequenced in a study of draining lymph node invasion in breast cancer. Cells sorted as CD4+ CD45RA- CD25- were taken as memory conventional CD4 T cells. TCRdb redid the calling of the bulk RNA-seq reads with MiXCR, one entry per CDR3 protein. Here the sample spans fewer than 950 distinct CDR3 sequences, roughly 70% being singletons. Specimen: sorted memory CD4+ effector T cells from the tumor. Source of these receptors: a female donor with luminal breast cancer.

This chain joins TRBV5-1 and TRBJ1-2; 10 bases line up with TRBD1. V lost 1 base, J lost 4 bases, and 10 bases stayed unmatched. The CDR3 runs to 17 residues. Germline lookup yields CDR1 SGHRS and CDR2 YFSETQ. The chain's CDR3 is CASSLLGGGTGVYGYTF. The CDR3 nucleotides are TGCGCCAGCAGCTTGCTCGGTGGAGGGACAGGGGTCTATGGCTACACCTTC.

Points on this clonotype: The junction and the germline gene differ at one end; a read error may be behind it. V is TRBV6-1 and J is TRBJ1-3; D perhaps matches TRBD1 (5 bases). Germline CDR1 MNHNS, CDR2 SASEGT. This CDR3 contains 14 residues. CDR3 nucleotides: TGTGCCAGCAGTGAATGGGACGGTCGAAACAACATATATTTT. Protein sequence: CASSEWDGRNNIYF.

The chain uses TRBV12-3 or TRBV12-4 and TRBJ2-1, with 8 nucleotides matching TRBD2. The ends lost 6 bases at V and 9 bases at J; junction bases unmatched: 13. The CDR3 extends over 15 amino acids. CDR3 in DNA: TGTGCCAGCAGCCCCGGGGGGGGGGTAAGGGGTGAGCAGTTCTTC. It translates to CASSPGGGVRGEQFF.

V gene TRBV6-2 or TRBV6-3 combines with J gene TRBJ1-5, with TRBD1 matching 8 bases. The V segment lost 6 bases and the J segment 3 bases; nucleotides outside the gene matches: 7. CDR1 is MNHEY and CDR2 is SVGEGT in the germline V gene. This CDR3 has 15 residues. The CDR3 DNA is TGTGCCAGCAGAGCAGGGGGCAATTCCAATCAGCCCCAGCATTTT. Residues: CASRAGGNSNQPQHF.

V and J are TRBV4-2 and TRBJ1-5, with a tentative D call TRBD1 (5 bases). Trimming took 1 base from V and 2 from J, leaving 9 bases between them. CDR1 and CDR2 from the germline V gene are LGHNA and YNFKEQ. The CDR3 extends over 15 amino acids. The CDR3 reads CASSQGGLGNQPQHF. As DNA, the CDR3 is TGTGCCAGCAGCCAAGGGGGACTGGGCAATCAGCCCCAGCATTTT.

This chain connects TRBV10-3 to TRBJ1-5; D is unresolved. V gave up 6 bases and J gave up 5 bases, with 11 bases separating them. This CDR3 comprises 13 residues. Looked up from germline, CDR1 is ENHRY and CDR2 is SYGVKD. As DNA, the CDR3 is TGTGCCATCAGCGGGTCAAGGGATCAGCCCCAGCATTTT. Amino acids: CAISGSRDQPQHF.

The CDR3 region has the DNA TGTGCCAGCAGCCCTGGGGGGGCCAACGTCCTGACTTTC. It yields the protein CASSPGGANVLTF. The chain has TRBV11-1 and TRBJ2-6; D not certain. From germline, CDR1 is SGHAT and CDR2 FQDESV (reference sequence). Deletions cut 5 bases from V and 4 bases from J, with 6 bases between. CDR3 length: 13 amino acids.

The chain carries TRBV9 and TRBJ2-7; 15 nucleotides line up with TRBD2. The CDR3 sequence is 16 residues long. V dropped 3 bases and J dropped 3; count of bases not matched to a gene: 4. From germline, CDR1 is SGDLS and CDR2 YYNGEE. This CDR3 reads CASSAQGLAGGYEQYF. In DNA, the CDR3 is TGTGCCAGCAGCGCCCAGGGACTAGCGGGAGGCTACGAGCAGTACTTC.